This T cell receptor (beta chain) was identified in a study of early stage breast cancer tumors. About 19-50 mg of tumor tissue was diced per sample. The germline V gene encodes CDR1 SGDLS and CDR2 YYNGEE. This CDR3 region has 14 residues. With 0 bases removed from V and 4 bases from J, the gap between germline ends came to 10 bases. Each sample had two DNA replicates, about 0.47 ug blood or about 1.5 ug tissue. Data came from immunoSEQ multiplex PCR; TCRdb stores just in-frame clones and leaves some out. The table shows about 7,900 clones, with around 60% occurring only once. Findings and caveats of the study: Compared with adjacent normal breast tissue, tumors showed roughly 2.5-fold greater T cell density and higher clonality.

Comment on this clone: Its antigen is unknown.

The gene calls are TRBV9 and TRBJ1-1, with unresolved D. Sequenced input: breast tumor tissue. The sequence was collected from a person between 65 and 80 years old with breast cancer. CDR3 bases: TGTGCCAGCAGCGTAGCTCCCCTTTTCACTGAAGCTTTCTTT. Its protein is CASSVAPLFTEAFF.